Shown below are 22 T cell receptor beta chains from a single sample sequenced in a study of memory CD4+ T cells and cytomegalovirus serostatus. Assay: immunoSEQ multiplex PCR; the TCRdb copy retains only in-frame clones and omits some. This sample has tens of thousands of clones, with around 82% found just once. The sort gate was single viable CD3+CD4+CD8-CD45RO+ cells for memory CD4+ T cells. Sequenced input: memory CD4+ T cells from blood. All receptors come from an adult in good health and CMV-seronegative.

This sequence joins TRBV10-3 and TRBJ2-3; D is perhaps TRBD2 (7 bases). Per germline, CDR1 ENHRY and CDR2 SYGVKD. The CDR3 runs 16 residues. V lost 3 bases and J 2 bases, leaving 15 bases between the germline ends. CDR3 sequence: CAISDRGGPSTDTQYF. The CDR3 DNA sequence: TGTGCCATCAGTGATCGCGGGGGCCCTTCCACAGATACGCAGTATTTT.

This sequence joins TRBV29-1 and TRBJ1-1; TRBD1 might be the D (5 bases). CDR3 length: 13 amino acids. The germline V gene encodes CDR1 SQVTM and CDR2 ANQGSEA. V shed 5 bases and J shed 4 bases, with 14 bases lying between them. The CDR3 DNA reads as TGCAGCGTTCGTGTCGGGGACGGCACTGAAGCTTTCTTT. It encodes CSVRVGDGTEAFF.

V and J are TRBV2 and TRBJ2-1; TRBD2 is a possible D gene (5 bases). The CDR3 loop spans 14 amino acids. Germline assignment: CDR1 SNHLY and CDR2 FYNNEI. V was clipped by 1 base and J by 4 bases, with 8 bases between them. The CDR3 DNA sequence: TGTGCCAGCAGTGAAGAGGGAGTGTACAATGAGCAGTTCTTC. It encodes CASSEEGVYNEQFF.

The rearrangement uses TRBV9 and TRBJ2-6; D is ambiguous. CDR1 and CDR2 (germline): SGDLS, YYNGEE. The V gene lost 0 bases and the J gene lost 7 bases, with 11 bases spanning the gap. The CDR3 is made up of 15 amino acids. The CDR3 DNA sequence: TGTGCCAGCAGCGTAGGGGGTGGGATTGCCAACGTCCTGACTTTC. Its translation: CASSVGGGIANVLTF.

This chain uses TRBV6-1 with TRBJ2-7, with 11 positions matching TRBD2. In germline, CDR1 is MNHNS, CDR2 SASEGT. The CDR3 runs 15 residues. The V and J ends lost 6 bases and 2 bases, in that order; junction bases with no gene match: 6. In nucleotides, the CDR3 is TGTGCCAGCAGACCGGTAGCGGGGGGGGCCTACGAGCAGTACTTC. Encoded protein: CASRPVAGGAYEQYF.

The genes are TRBV14 and TRBJ2-5; D is undetermined. CDR3 length equals 13 residues. Germline lookup yields CDR1 SGHDN and CDR2 FVKESK. Trimming removed 4 bases from V and 3 bases from J, with 9 bases in between. In DNA, the CDR3 is TGTGCCAGCAGCCCTTCGAGAAAAGAGACCCAGTACTTC. This gives the protein CASSPSRKETQYF.

The chain couples TRBV5-1 to TRBJ2-3, with 7 bases that match TRBD2. Per the germline V gene, CDR1 is SGHRS and CDR2 is YFSETQ. The CDR3 contains 14 residues. V gave up 7 bases and J gave up 2 bases; unmatched junction bases: 7. The CDR3 DNA reads as TGCGCCAGCGGGCAACGGGGGGACACAGATACGCAGTATTTT. This sequence encodes CASGQRGDTDTQYF.

In its sample, this clone was seen a few times. V gene TRBV28 combines with J gene TRBJ1-5, with 7 bases aligning to TRBD1. Germline-derived CDR1 and CDR2 are MDHEN and SYDVKM. The CDR3 has 15 amino acids. V was pared by 5 bases and J by 3 bases, with 7 bases of the junction left unmatched. The CDR3 protein is CASSPIDRDNQPQHF. CDR3 coding DNA: TGTGCCAGCAGTCCGATCGACAGGGACAATCAGCCCCAGCATTTT.

The genes are TRBV19 and TRBJ2-2; maybe TRBD1 (6 bases). The germline V and J ends were trimmed by 6 bases and 3 bases, with 20 bases remaining between them. The CDR3 spans 17 residues. CDR1 and CDR2 from the germline V gene are LNHDA and SQIVND (reference sequence). The CDR3 bases are TGTGCCAGTAGCTCCATGAAGGGGGTCGTGGACACCGGGGAGCTGTTTTTT. Translating gives CASSSMKGVVDTGELFF.

In its sample, this clone was seen once. The chain links TRBV2 to TRBJ2-3; possible D gene TRBD2, 7 bases. The CDR3 loop spans 15 amino acids. CDR1 is SNHLY and CDR2 is FYNNEI in the germline V gene. The V and J ends lost 4 bases and 3 bases respectively, with 14 bases between them. In DNA, the CDR3 is TGTGCCAGCAGTGGGCCGGGGGGCCCTACAGATACGCAGTATTTT. Protein product: CASSGPGGPTDTQYF.

The CDR3 nucleotides read TGTGCCAGCAGCCGAGACTCCGGTTCACCCCTCCACTTT. It is translated as CASSRDSGSPLHF. This rearrangement joins TRBV7-3 to TRBJ1-6; D is unresolved. The CDR3 consists of 13 residues. V lost 5 bases and J 9 bases, leaving 11 bases between the germline ends. Per the germline V gene, CDR1 is SGHTA and CDR2 is FQGTGA.

Concerning this clone itself: Compared with germline, one end of the junction differs, possibly owing to a read error. Within the sample, other DNA sequences also encode this same CDR3. The gene calls are TRBV5-8 and TRBJ1-1; D is unclear. Germline loops: CDR1 SGHTS, CDR2 YDEGEE. The CDR3 is 11 residues long. CDR3 coding DNA: TGCGCCAGCAGCTTGGGAGCTGAAGCTTTCTTT. Protein sequence: CASSLGAEAFF. Full variable domain (missing parts from reference TRBV5-8 and TRBJ1-1): EAGVTQSPTHLIKTRGQQATLRCSPISGHTSVYWYQQALGLGLQFLLWYDEGEERNRGNFPPRFSGRQFPNYSSELNVNALELEDSALYLCASSLGAEAFFGQGTRLTVV.

This chain uses TRBV7-8 with TRBJ2-5, with D maybe TRBD1 (6 bases). The CDR3 spans 14 residues. Trimming removed 5 bases from V and 7 bases from J, with 17 bases in between. Germline values: CDR1 SGHVS, CDR2 FQNEAQ. The CDR3 coding sequence is TGTGCCAGCAGCGCCGGGACATCCTTAGGGACCCAGTACTTC. It is translated as CASSAGTSLGTQYF.

This clone was counted once. This chain links TRBV4-1 with TRBJ2-1; 8 bases agree with TRBD1. Germline V CDR1 and CDR2: MGHRA, YSYEKL. V dropped 4 bases and J dropped 10; count of bases not matched to a gene: 12. The CDR3 covers 15 residues. This CDR3 is CASSRGGTGPQEQFF. CDR3 bases: TGCGCCAGCAGCCGAGGCGGGACAGGACCCCAAGAGCAGTTCTTC.

J is TRBJ2-3 and V is TRBV29-1; D possibly corresponds to TRBD2 (7 bases). Germline assignment: CDR1 SQVTM and CDR2 ANQGSEA. CDR3 length equals 13 residues. Trimming took 8 bases from V and 4 from J, leaving 16 bases between them. The CDR3 reads CSSEGGVPDTQYF. DNA for the CDR3: TGCAGCTCGGAAGGGGGGGTTCCAGATACGCAGTATTTT.

The chain uses TRBV4-2 and TRBJ1-2; D gene unclear. The CDR3 has 14 residues. Germline CDR1 is LGHNA and CDR2 is YNFKEQ. V lost 3 bases and J 7 bases, leaving 15 bases between the germline ends. The CDR3, as DNA: TGTGCCAGCAGCCAGGGGATCTTACGGGGTGGCTACACCTTC. Protein product: CASSQGILRGGYTF.

The DNA of the CDR3 is TGTGCCAGCAGTTTGTGGGCGTTGAACACTGAAGCTTTCTTT. Its protein product is CASSLWALNTEAFF. The chain carries TRBV6-5 and TRBJ1-1; unclear D gene. V gave up 4 bases and J gave up 0 bases, with 9 bases separating them. Germline V gene sequence: CDR1 MNHEY, CDR2 SVGAGI. The CDR3 has 14 amino acids.

This chain connects TRBV18 to TRBJ2-1; D could derive from TRBD1 or TRBD2 (5 bases each). Per the germline V gene, CDR1 is KGHSH and CDR2 is LQKENI. Trimming shortened V by 3 bases and J by 4 bases, and 10 bases separated the two germline ends. This CDR3 has 14 amino acids. CDR3 bases: TGTGCCAGCTCACCGTGGGGGTTGTACAATGAGCAGTTCTTC. Its protein is CASSPWGLYNEQFF.

The J gene is TRBJ1-5, the V gene TRBV30; perhaps TRBD1 as D (6 bases). The CDR3 runs 14 residues. CDR1 and CDR2 (germline): GTSNPN, SVGIG (reference sequence). Trimming removed 7 bases at V and 3 bases at J, with 16 bases between. For the CDR3, the DNA is TGTGCCTCTAGCCGGGACACTTACAATCAGCCCCAGCATTTT. Protein product: CASSRDTYNQPQHF.

This chain uses TRBV7-6 with TRBJ2-5; 13 nucleotides align to TRBD2. CDR3 size: 20 residues. Germline CDR1 is SGHVS and CDR2 is FNYEAQ. V lost 4 bases and J lost 2; bases outside the gene matches: 16. The DNA of the CDR3 is TGTGCCAGCAGCTCTCCCCGTTCCGGGACTAGCGGGGTTAATCAAGAGACCCAGTACTTC. Translating gives CASSSPRSGTSGVNQETQYF.

As DNA, the CDR3 is TGTGCCAGCAGCTTAGGGCTATTCTCGGACGAGCAGTACTTC. Its protein is CASSLGLFSDEQYF. The chain employs TRBV13 and TRBJ2-7, with D unclear. CDR1 is PRHDT, CDR2 FYEKMQ, per germline (reference sequence). This CDR3 comprises 14 residues. The V end was cut by 0 bases, the J end by 5 bases, with 11 bases between.

The rearrangement uses TRBV27 and TRBJ1-3; TRBD1 matches at 11 bases. V gave up 6 bases and J gave up 8 bases; unmatched junction bases: 6. Looked up from germline, CDR1 is MNHEY and CDR2 is SMNVEV (reference sequence). The CDR3 length is 14 residues. The CDR3 nucleotides read TGTGCCAGCAGACCCGGGACAGGGGGATACACCATATATTTT. Its protein is CASRPGTGGYTIYF.